In this sample, the clone carrying this T cell receptor beta chain turned up a few times. Its target is unknown. The sample comes from a study of T cell repertoires in cytomegalovirus infection. The overall study: Matching HLA type and CMV infection were both indicated by public TCR beta signatures.

Germline V lookup: CDR1 SGHTA, CDR2 FQGNSA. CDR3 length: 12 residues. V shed 7 bases and J shed 6 bases, with 11 bases lying between them. MiXCR, run by TCRdb on the reads, gives a single entry per CDR3 protein. The table shows about half a million distinct CDR3 sequences, with about 39% occurring only once. Study results and caveats: CMV carriers with the relevant HLA were identified by cumulative public TCR beta family frequency. HLA-C-restricted TCR beta clonotypes specific for CMV led the ex vivo response.

The sequencing used cultured PBMCs, collected from culture after CMV antigen stimulation. This clonotype originated in a human donor in good health (CMV status not recorded). Some clones in this sample may be carry-over from other donors' samples. The V gene is TRBV7-2, the J gene TRBJ2-3; no definite D call. Here the CDR3 DNA reads TGTGCCAGCACCCCAGTGGGGGATACGCAGTATTTT. It codes for CASTPVGDTQYF.